The subject of this entry is one T cell receptor (beta chain). What it recognizes is unknown. Recipients were bled about 28 days pretransplant and at posttransplant days 30, 100, 180. Germline V CDR1 and CDR2: LNHDA, SQIVND (reference sequence). V dropped 6 bases and J dropped 7; count of bases not matched to a gene: 9. The CDR3 consists of 16 residues. This record comes from a study of T cell clonotyping in hematopoietic cell transplantation. Assay used: immunoSEQ multiplex PCR; TCRdb lists only in-frame clones, some missing. The sample has approximately 7,000 clones, 88% seen once. Study-wide results and limits: Higher Inverse Simpson Index values in graft donor and pretransplant recipient predicted broader posttransplant TCR diversity. At the given depth, recipient repertoires were over 97% de novo clonotypes. After transplant, recipient diversity fell while pathologically expanded clonotypes grew through day 180.

Sequencing was performed on PBMCs, taken 100 days after allogeneic stem cell transplant. The J gene is TRBJ2-1, the V gene TRBV19; 13 nucleotides agree with TRBD2. This receptor was identified in a male patient aged 18-29 years who had an allogeneic stem cell transplant from a related donor, so the T cells may come from the graft donor. Some clones in this sample may be carry-over from other donors' samples. The CDR3 loop is CASSPGRTSGRNEQFF. CDR3 DNA sequence: TGTGCCAGTAGCCCCGGTAGGACTAGCGGGAGAAATGAGCAGTTCTTC.